The 17 T cell receptor beta chains in this list originate from one sample, sequenced in a study of blood T cell repertoires in COVID-19. Produced via immunoSEQ multiplex PCR; TCRdb's table is partial and in-frame only. The sample lists about 290,000 clones; under 90% were seen once. The sequencing sample was made of peripheral blood. The receptors here all came from a young woman with COVID-19, enrolled during active disease.

The chain uses TRBV2 and TRBJ1-5, with D hard to call. This CDR3 has 15 residues. In germline, CDR1 is SNHLY, CDR2 FYNNEI. Trimming shortened V by 4 bases and J by 0 bases, and 10 bases separated the two germline ends. The CDR3 sequence is CASSGWSDSNQPQHF. In nucleotides, the CDR3 is TGTGCCAGCAGTGGTTGGTCAGATAGCAATCAGCCCCAGCATTTT.

V is TRBV6-1 and J is TRBJ2-1; D not certain. V dropped 1 base and J dropped 0 bases, with 10 bases sitting between them. Germline V CDR1 and CDR2: MNHNS, SASEGT. CDR3 size: 16 residues. DNA for the CDR3: TGTGCCAGCAGTGAAGATCTCGCGAGCTCCTACAATGAGCAGTTCTTC. Translation gives CASSEDLASSYNEQFF.

This clone turned up a few times. The chain recombines TRBV2 with TRBJ1-2, with D maybe TRBD1 (5 bases). The CDR3 is 12 residues long. Germline-derived CDR1 and CDR2 are SNHLY and FYNNEI. V was shortened by 10 bases and J by 8 bases, with 17 bases between the two germline ends. The CDR3 reads CAKRLAGSGYTF. The CDR3 bases are TGTGCCAAGCGATTGGCAGGGTCGGGCTACACCTTC.

The chain is built from TRBV3-1 (or the pseudogene TRBV3-2) and TRBJ2-5; 8 bases match TRBD2. CDR1 and CDR2 (germline): LGHDT, YNNKEL (reference sequence). Trimming cost V 1 base and J 1 base; bases outside gene matches: 5. This CDR3 has 16 residues. The CDR3 DNA sequence: TGTGCCAGCAGCCAAGGGTTACTAGCGGTCCAAGAGACCCAGTACTTC. Translation: CASSQGLLAVQETQYF.

Only a few counts were recorded for this clone. The chain is built from TRBV10-2 and TRBJ1-3; TRBD1 is a possible D gene (6 bases). Germline V gene lookup returns CDR1 WSHSY and CDR2 SAAADI. V was shortened by 5 bases and J by 1 base, with 15 bases between the two germline ends. The CDR3 consists of 16 residues. CDR3 in amino acids: CASSSRGEVSGNTIYF. In DNA, the CDR3 is TGCGCCAGCAGTAGCAGGGGAGAAGTTTCTGGAAACACCATATATTTT.

The CDR3 nucleotides read TGCGCCAGCAGCCGAGCCCCGTCAGAGACCCAGTACTTC. Translating it yields CASSRAPSETQYF. The J gene is TRBJ2-5, the V gene TRBV4-1; D not resolved. Looked up from germline, CDR1 is MGHRA and CDR2 is YSYEKL. This CDR3 is built from 13 residues. Trimming stripped 4 bases from V and 4 bases from J, with 10 bases between.

The chain employs TRBV18 and TRBJ2-7, with D perhaps TRBD1 (5 bases). This CDR3 spans 12 amino acids. CDR1 is KGHSH and CDR2 is LQKENI in the germline V gene. Trimming took off 3 bases at V and 6 bases at J, with 9 bases between the two ends. In DNA, the CDR3 is TGTGCCAGCTCACCCCAGGGTACCGAGCAGTACTTC. Translation gives CASSPQGTEQYF.

The chain has TRBV6-2 or TRBV6-3 and TRBJ2-5, with 9 bases fitting TRBD2. The CDR3 covers 19 residues. Germline V gives CDR1 MNHEY, CDR2 SVGEGT. J lost 5 bases, V lost 4 bases, and 20 bases had no gene match. The CDR3: CASSSAYPAGGGSLETQYF. CDR3 nucleotide sequence: TGTGCCAGCAGTTCCGCTTACCCAGCGGGGGGAGGGAGTTTGGAGACCCAGTACTTC.

The rearrangement joins TRBV28 to TRBJ1-6; a possible D gene is TRBD1 (5 bases). Germline V gives CDR1 MDHEN, CDR2 SYDVKM. V lost 2 bases to trimming and J lost 5 bases, with 16 bases between them. The CDR3 consists of 17 residues. CDR3 DNA sequence: TGTGCCAGCAGTTTACAGATGGGGCTAATCGATAATTCACCCCTCCACTTT. Translating gives CASSLQMGLIDNSPLHF.

V is TRBV5-6 and J is TRBJ2-3; perhaps TRBD2 as D (6 bases). CDR1 and CDR2 from the germline V gene are SGHDT and YYEEEE. V was shortened by 4 bases and J by 4 bases, with 16 bases between the two germline ends. The CDR3 sequence is 15 residues long. CDR3 loop: CASSLPAGLADTQYF. Here the CDR3 DNA reads TGTGCCAGCAGCCTCCCCGCGGGGCTGGCAGATACGCAGTATTTT. The variable domain in full, with the rest retrieved from reference TRBV5-6 and TRBJ2-3, is DAGVTQSPTHLIKTRGQQVTLRCSPKSGHDTVSWYQQALGQGPQFIFQYYEEEERQRGNFPDRFSGHQFPNYSSELNVNALLLGDSALYLCASSLPAGLADTQYFGPGTRLTVL.

This clone was observed a few times. CDR3 protein: CASSLEANTEAFF. The CDR3 DNA follows: TGTGCCAGCAGCTTAGAAGCGAACACTGAAGCTTTCTTT. The genes are TRBV11-3 and TRBJ1-1; no definite D call. Germline V gene data show CDR1 as SGHNT and CDR2 as YENEEA. Trimming left V 0 bases short and J 1 base short, with 3 bases between. This CDR3 region has 13 residues.

The chain has TRBV14 and TRBJ1-6; D perhaps matches TRBD1 (6 bases). This CDR3 is 16 amino acids long. Deletions cut 5 bases from V and 10 bases from J, with 21 bases between. Germline V gene lookup returns CDR1 SGHDN and CDR2 FVKESK. In DNA, the CDR3 is TGTGCCAGCAGCACAGGGATGGGCCTTGGTGGATCACCCCTCCACTTT. Protein product: CASSTGMGLGGSPLHF.

This clone turned up a few times. This chain joins TRBV6-1 and TRBJ2-7; D not resolved. V lost 1 base and J lost 3, with 7 bases in between. CDR1 and CDR2 from the germline V gene are MNHNS and SASEGT. The length of the CDR3 is 13 residues. The CDR3 DNA follows: TGTGCCAGCAGTGAAGGGCTAGACTACGAGCAGTACTTC. Amino acids: CASSEGLDYEQYF.

Details on this clone: At one boundary the junction diverges from the germline segment, which might be a read error. The rearrangement joins TRBV2 to TRBJ1-6; 7 bases agree with TRBD1. The CDR3 has 13 amino acids. Germline assignment: CDR1 SNHLY and CDR2 FYNNEI. The CDR3 DNA follows: TGTGCCAGCGGTGACAGGGAGGATTCACCCCTCCACTTT. It yields the protein CASGDREDSPLHF.

The rearrangement joins TRBV19 to TRBJ1-6; 8 bases line up with TRBD1. The CDR3 sequence is 11 residues long. Germline V CDR1 and CDR2: LNHDA, SQIVND (reference sequence). V was clipped by 9 bases and J by 10 bases; unmatched bases: 2. CDR3 sequence (DNA): TGTGCCAGACAGGGGGTCTCACCCCTCCACTTT. It is translated as CARQGVSPLHF.

This clone has a count of ten or more. The chain combines TRBV18 with TRBJ2-7, with D perhaps matching TRBD2 (6 bases). Germline V gene sequence: CDR1 KGHSH, CDR2 LQKENI. CDR3 length equals 14 residues. The ends were cut back, 2 bases at V and 5 bases at J, with 13 bases in the middle. The CDR3 is CASSPWRGPNEQYF. The CDR3 nucleotides read TGTGCCAGCTCACCATGGCGGGGCCCTAACGAGCAGTACTTC.

The rearrangement uses TRBV3-1 (or the pseudogene TRBV3-2) and TRBJ2-6, with a tentative D call TRBD1 (6 bases). This CDR3 has 13 residues. Germline lookup yields CDR1 LGHDT and CDR2 YNNKEL (reference sequence). Deletions cut 7 bases from V and 2 bases from J, with 6 bases between. The CDR3 protein is CASTGAGANVLTF. In nucleotides, the CDR3 is TGTGCCAGCACAGGGGCTGGGGCCAACGTCCTGACTTTC.